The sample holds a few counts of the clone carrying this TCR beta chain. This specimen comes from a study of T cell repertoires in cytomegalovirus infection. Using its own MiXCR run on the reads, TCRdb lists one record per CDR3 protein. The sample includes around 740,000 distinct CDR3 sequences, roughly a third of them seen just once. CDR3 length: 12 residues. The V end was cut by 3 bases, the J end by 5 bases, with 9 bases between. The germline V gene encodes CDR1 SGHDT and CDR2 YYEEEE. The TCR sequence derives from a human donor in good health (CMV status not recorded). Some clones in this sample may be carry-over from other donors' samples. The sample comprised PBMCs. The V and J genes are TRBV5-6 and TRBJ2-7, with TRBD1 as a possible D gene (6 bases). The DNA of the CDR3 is TGTGCCAGCAGCTCTAACAGGGACGAGCAGTACTTC. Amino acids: CASSSNRDEQYF.